This T cell receptor beta chain was profiled in a study of cytomegalovirus exposure and HLA in healthy donors. General observations from the study: As was reported, the HLA-A and HLA-B alleles of most subjects were accurately predicted from TCR beta sequences.

Regarding this clone: Its antigen remains unidentified.

Researchers ran the PCR with 60 Vbeta and 13 Jbeta primers. TCRdb's table, derived via immunoSEQ multiplex PCR, lists solely in-frame clones and lacks some. Found here are approximately 180,000 clones, about 87% of them singletons; the top ten hold about 1.7%. The origin of this receptor is a woman aged 18-30 years in good health and CMV-seronegative. What was sequenced was PBMCs.

For the CDR3, the DNA is TGTGCCTGGAGTGGATACGAGGGCTACGAGCAGTACTTC. As protein: CAWSGYEGYEQYF. The chain employs TRBV30 and TRBJ2-7, with D perhaps TRBD2 (5 bases). V was clipped by 1 base and J by 3 bases, with 10 bases between them. In germline, CDR1 is GTSNPN, CDR2 SVGIG (reference sequence). The CDR3 totals 13 residues. Full variable domain (outside the CDR3, taken from reference TRBV30 and TRBJ2-7): SQTIHQWPATLVQPVGSPLSLECTVEGTSNPNLYWYRQAAGRGLQLLFYSVGIGQISSEVPQNLSASRPQDRQFILSSKKLLLSDSGFYLCAWSGYEGYEQYFGPGTRLTVT.